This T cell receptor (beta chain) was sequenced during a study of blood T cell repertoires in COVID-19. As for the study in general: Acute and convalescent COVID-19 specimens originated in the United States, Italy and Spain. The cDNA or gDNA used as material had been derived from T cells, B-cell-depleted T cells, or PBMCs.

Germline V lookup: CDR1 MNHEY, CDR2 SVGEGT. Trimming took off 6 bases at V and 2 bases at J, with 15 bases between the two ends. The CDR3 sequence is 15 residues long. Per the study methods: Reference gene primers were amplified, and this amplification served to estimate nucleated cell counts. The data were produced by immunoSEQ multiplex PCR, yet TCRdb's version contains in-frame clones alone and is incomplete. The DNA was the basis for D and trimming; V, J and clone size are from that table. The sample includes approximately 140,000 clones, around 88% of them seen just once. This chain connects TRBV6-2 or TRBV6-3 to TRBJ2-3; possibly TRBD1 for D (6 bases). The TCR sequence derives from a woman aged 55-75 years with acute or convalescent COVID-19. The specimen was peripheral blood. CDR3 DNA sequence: TGTGCCAGCAGCAAATACAGGACAGACACAGATACGCAGTATTTT. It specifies CASSKYRTDTDTQYF.